Following are 29 T cell receptor beta chains from one sample sequenced in a study of cytomegalovirus exposure and HLA in healthy donors. With 60 Vbeta and 13 Jbeta primers, the PCR was carried out. Sequenced by immunoSEQ multiplex PCR; TCRdb stores in-frame clones only, minus some. Of 120,000 to 150,000 clones in the sample, around 80% were seen once. Source material: PBMCs. These receptors were taken from a man younger than 40 in good health and CMV-seropositive.

The J gene is TRBJ1-1, the V gene TRBV6-6; 7 bases align to TRBD1. Trimming took 5 bases from V and 2 from J; bases not matched to a gene: 5. In germline, CDR1 is MNHNY, CDR2 SVGAGI (reference sequence). The CDR3 contains 14 residues. The CDR3 DNA reads TGTGCCAGCAGTCCCCGACAGGGAAACACTGAAGCTTTCTTT. Translation: CASSPRQGNTEAFF.

The V call is TRBV7-2, the J call TRBJ1-2; no definite D call. Per the germline V gene, CDR1 is SGHTA and CDR2 is FQGNSA. The length of the CDR3 is 15 residues. Trimming took 0 bases from V and 4 from J, leaving 12 bases between them. The CDR3 DNA reads as TGTGCCAGCAGCTTAGCGGGCATGCAGACCTATGGCTACACCTTC. Its translation is CASSLAGMQTYGYTF.

Comment on this clone: A junction boundary mismatches the germline segment, possibly from a read error. V gene TRBV7-2 combines with J gene TRBJ1-5; D is uncertain. CDR3 length equals 15 residues. Looked up from germline, CDR1 is SGHTA and CDR2 is FQGNSA. This CDR3 is CASGLSRDSNQPQHF. DNA for the CDR3: TGTGCCAGCGGCTTATCGAGAGATAGCAATCAGCCCCAGCATTTT.

The chain is built from TRBV27 and TRBJ1-5, with a tentative D call TRBD1 (5 bases). The CDR3 sequence is 15 residues long. V dropped 5 bases and J dropped 6 bases, with 17 bases sitting between them. The germline CDR1 and CDR2 sequences are MNHEY and SMNVEV (reference sequence). The CDR3 reads CASSARWGGSQPQHF. The CDR3 nucleotides are TGTGCCAGCAGTGCCAGATGGGGCGGGAGTCAGCCCCAGCATTTT.

The V call is TRBV4-1, the J call TRBJ1-6, with D maybe TRBD1 (6 bases). The ends were cut back, 5 bases at V and 0 bases at J, with 17 bases in the middle. Germline V lookup: CDR1 MGHRA, CDR2 YSYEKL. This CDR3 is 18 amino acids long. The CDR3 sequence: CASSFSGGPSSYNSPLHF. The CDR3 DNA sequence: TGCGCCAGCAGCTTCTCGGGGGGGCCCAGCTCCTATAATTCACCCCTCCACTTT.

The CDR3 here is CASRGPGLADTQYF. Written as DNA, the CDR3 is TGTGCCAGCAGGGGGCCGGGACTGGCGGATACGCAGTATTTT. The rearrangement joins TRBV2 to TRBJ2-3, with D tentatively TRBD2 (6 bases). The CDR3 sequence is 14 residues long. V shed 6 bases and J shed 6 bases, with 16 bases lying between them. Looked up from germline, CDR1 is SNHLY and CDR2 is FYNNEI.

This rearrangement joins TRBV7-9 to TRBJ1-1; 10 bases match TRBD1. This CDR3 contains 16 residues. Germline V gene sequence: CDR1 SEHNR, CDR2 FQNEAQ (reference sequence). Trimming cost V 5 bases and J 1 base; bases outside gene matches: 7. Here the CDR3 reads CASSPGGQGRNTEAFF. In DNA form, the CDR3 reads TGTGCCAGCAGCCCCGGGGGACAGGGGAGGAACACTGAAGCTTTCTTT.

V and J are TRBV6-5 and TRBJ2-2; D is ambiguous. The CDR3 is 14 amino acids. Trimming took off 0 bases at V and 5 bases at J, with 7 bases between the two ends. Germline CDR1 and CDR2: MNHEY and SVGAGI. CDR3 region: CASSYSGLTGELFF. In nucleotides, the CDR3 is TGTGCCAGCAGTTACTCGGGCCTAACCGGGGAGCTGTTTTTT.

This chain uses TRBV30 with TRBJ1-1; tentatively, D is TRBD1 (5 bases). Germline CDR1 reads GTSNPN; CDR2 reads SVGIG (reference sequence). Trimming removed 2 bases at V and 4 bases at J, with 20 bases between. This CDR3 spans 16 amino acids. CDR3 sequence reads: CAWSPTPTAAITEAFF. The CDR3 nucleotides are TGTGCCTGGAGTCCAACCCCGACAGCCGCGATCACTGAAGCTTTCTTT.

The genes are TRBV19 and TRBJ2-7, with TRBD1 matching 8 bases. From germline, CDR1 is LNHDA and CDR2 SQIVND (reference sequence). The CDR3 has 14 residues. With 6 bases clipped from V and 0 bases from J, the junction kept 4 bases outside the gene matches. The CDR3 loop is CASRPGQASYEQYF. Written as DNA, the CDR3 is TGTGCCAGTAGGCCGGGACAGGCCTCCTACGAGCAGTACTTC.

This chain links TRBV5-4 with TRBJ2-1, with D possibly TRBD2 on 6 matching bases. CDR3 length: 15 amino acids. Germline V gene data show CDR1 as SGHNT and CDR2 as YYREEE (reference sequence). V gave up 1 base and J gave up 5 bases, with 13 bases separating them. The CDR3 region is CASSLKGGGNNEQFF. The DNA of the CDR3 is TGTGCCAGCAGCTTGAAGGGTGGAGGGAACAATGAGCAGTTCTTC.

V and J are TRBV19 and TRBJ1-1; TRBD1 aligns across 7 bases. CDR1 is LNHDA, CDR2 SQIVND, per germline (reference sequence). CDR3 length equals 18 residues. The ends lost 5 bases at V and 3 bases at J; junction bases unmatched: 18. DNA for the CDR3: TGTGCCAGTAGTGCCCAGAGCCGGGACAGAGTTTTTCACACTGAAGCTTTCTTT. Protein product: CASSAQSRDRVFHTEAFF.

This sequence joins TRBV6-5 and TRBJ1-5, with 8 nucleotides matching TRBD1. The junction had 7 bases not matched to a gene; V was cut back by 8 bases and J by 1 base. The germline V gene has CDR1 MNHEY and CDR2 SVGAGI. The CDR3 is made up of 15 amino acids. The CDR3 sequence is CASGAGGLSNQPQHF. CDR3 in DNA: TGTGCCAGCGGAGCAGGGGGCCTCAGCAATCAGCCCCAGCATTTT.

The chain has TRBV28 and TRBJ2-7; TRBD1 matches at 12 bases. Germline values: CDR1 MDHEN, CDR2 SYDVKM. The CDR3 is 15 amino acids. The junction had 10 bases not matched to a gene; V was cut back by 8 bases and J by 5 bases. CDR3: CASFTTGTGGNEQYF. DNA for the CDR3: TGTGCCAGCTTCACGACCGGGACAGGGGGCAACGAGCAGTACTTC.

J is TRBJ1-1 and V is TRBV4-1; 9 bases align to TRBD1. Germline V gene sequence: CDR1 MGHRA, CDR2 YSYEKL. Losses at the gene ends were 4 bases for V and 8 bases for J; bases not matched to a gene: 8. This CDR3 contains 14 residues. This CDR3 reads CASSPTGQGTEAFF. Here the CDR3 DNA reads TGCGCCAGCAGCCCCACGGGACAGGGAACCGAAGCTTTCTTT.

This clone was recorded once. V gene TRBV5-1 combines with J gene TRBJ2-4, with TRBD1 identical over 7 bases. V dropped 3 bases and J dropped 6; count of bases not matched to a gene: 3. In germline, CDR1 is SGHRS, CDR2 YFSETQ. This CDR3 comprises 13 residues. CDR3 residues: CASSSTGINIQYF. The CDR3 DNA follows: TGCGCCAGCAGCTCGACAGGGATAAACATTCAGTACTTC. Full variable domain (missing parts from reference TRBV5-1 and TRBJ2-4): KAGVTQTPRYLIKTRGQQVTLSCSPISGHRSVSWYQQTPGQGLQFLFEYFSETQRNKGNFPGRFSGRQFSNSRSEMNVSTLELGDSALYLCASSSTGINIQYFGAGTRLSVL.

The sample holds one count of this clone. The CDR3 loop reads CASSLKTRDTQYF. The CDR3 DNA reads as TGTGCCAGCAGTTTAAAGACACGAGATACGCAGTATTTT. V usage is TRBV27 and J usage is TRBJ2-3, with no clear D. With 2 bases removed from V and 5 bases from J, the gap between germline ends came to 8 bases. The CDR3 covers 13 residues. Germline V gene sequence: CDR1 MNHEY, CDR2 SMNVEV (reference sequence).

The chain carries TRBV12-1 and TRBJ2-3; the table's D gene call, TRBD2, was not cross checked with the DNA. TRBV12-1 is a listed pseudogene. The CDR3 has 17 amino acids. The DNA for the CDR3 is TGTGCCAGCAGCTTTGCGGTTAGCGGGATCGAGGCAGATACGCAGTATTTT. It codes for CASSFAVSGIEADTQYF.

The chain joins TRBV5-1 to TRBJ2-7, with a possible D match to TRBD2 (6 bases). V dropped 4 bases and J dropped 4 bases, with 12 bases sitting between them. Germline V CDR1 and CDR2: SGHRS, YFSETQ. CDR3 size: 13 residues. The DNA for the CDR3 is TGCGCCAGCAGCCGGGGGTTTCCTTACGAGCAGTACTTC. Amino acid sequence: CASSRGFPYEQYF. Full variable domain (missing parts from reference TRBV5-1 and TRBJ2-7): KAGVTQTPRYLIKTRGQQVTLSCSPISGHRSVSWYQQTPGQGLQFLFEYFSETQRNKGNFPGRFSGRQFSNSRSEMNVSTLELGDSALYLCASSRGFPYEQYFGPGTRLTVT.

The chain employs TRBV5-6 and TRBJ2-5; D is unresolved. The V and J ends lost 0 bases and 3 bases respectively, with 9 bases between them. The CDR3 has 14 amino acids. Germline CDR1 reads SGHDT; CDR2 reads YYEEEE. The CDR3 nucleotides read TGTGCCAGCAGCTTGGGAGGAGTTGAAGAGACCCAGTACTTC. Protein: CASSLGGVEETQYF.

V is TRBV7-6 and J is TRBJ2-5, with 10 bases lining up with TRBD2. There are 18 residues in the CDR3. Germline CDR1 is SGHVS and CDR2 is FNYEAQ. Trimming cost V 5 bases and J 5 bases; bases outside gene matches: 17. The CDR3 DNA reads as TGTGCCAGCAGCCGAGGGGCTAGCGGGAGTCGGGGGGGGGAGACCCAGTACTTC. It codes for CASSRGASGSRGGETQYF.

This chain connects TRBV7-9 to TRBJ2-3; unclear D gene. The CDR3 spans 12 residues. The V end lost 2 bases, the J end lost 2 bases, and 2 bases lay between the germline ends. Germline assignment: CDR1 SEHNR and CDR2 FQNEAQ (reference sequence). The CDR3 DNA follows: TGTGCCAGCAGCTTACTCACAGATACGCAGTATTTT. This encodes CASSLLTDTQYF.

This clone came up a few times. The gene calls are TRBV29-1 and TRBJ2-5, with 9 bases that match TRBD2. CDR1 and CDR2 (germline): SQVTM, ANQGSEA. CDR3 length: 16 amino acids. The V and J ends lost 3 bases and 5 bases, in that order; junction bases with no gene match: 13. The CDR3 DNA reads as TGCAGCGTTGAGAGAGACGCGGGGGGGCCAAGGGAGACCCAGTACTTC. Its translation: CSVERDAGGPRETQYF.

This clone was detected once. The V call is TRBV28, the J call TRBJ1-5, with 10 bases lining up with TRBD1. Germline CDR1 is MDHEN and CDR2 is SYDVKM. With 7 bases clipped from V and 1 base from J, the junction kept 4 bases outside the gene matches. The CDR3 spans 15 residues. The CDR3 coding sequence is TGTGCCAGCAATAGACAGGGGGCGAGCAATCAGCCCCAGCATTTT. Protein sequence: CASNRQGASNQPQHF.

The rearrangement joins TRBV27 to TRBJ2-5; 8 nucleotides line up with TRBD2. Losses at the gene ends were 2 bases for V and 5 bases for J; bases not matched to a gene: 10. Germline V lookup: CDR1 MNHEY, CDR2 SMNVEV (reference sequence). There are 16 residues in the CDR3. CDR3 loop: CASSLRTAGARETQYF. CDR3 DNA sequence: TGTGCCAGCAGTTTAAGAACAGCGGGGGCCCGCGAGACCCAGTACTTC.

Concerning this clone: The sample holds other DNA sequences that translate to the same CDR3. The genes are TRBV19 and TRBJ1-5; D gene ambiguous. Trimming pared 2 bases from V and 0 bases from J, leaving 5 bases between. The CDR3 sequence is 14 residues long. CDR1 and CDR2 (germline): LNHDA, SQIVND (reference sequence). The CDR3 DNA follows: TGTGCCAGTAGTATACGGGATAGCAATCAGCCCCAGCATTTT. Its protein is CASSIRDSNQPQHF. The whole variable domain, filled in from reference TRBV19 and TRBJ1-5, reads DGGITQSPKYLFRKEGQNVTLSCEQNLNHDAMYWYRQDPGQGLRLIYYSQIVNDFQKGDIAEGYSVSREKKESFPLTVTSAQKNPTAFYLCASSIRDSNQPQHFGDGTRLSIL.

The chain uses TRBV6-1 and TRBJ2-5; maybe TRBD2 (6 bases). CDR1 MNHNS and CDR2 SASEGT come from the germline V gene. V lost 5 bases to trimming and J lost 1 base, with 11 bases between them. The CDR3 spans 14 residues. CDR3 DNA sequence: TGTGCCAGCAGTTCCGGGACTGCCCAAGAGACCCAGTACTTC. It specifies CASSSGTAQETQYF.

V and J are TRBV6-5 and TRBJ2-7; 11 nucleotides match TRBD2. Germline CDR1 MNHEY, CDR2 SVGAGI. The trim removed 6 bases at V and 6 bases at J, leaving 7 bases unmatched. The CDR3 runs 14 residues. The CDR3: CASSLLAGDVEQYF. CDR3 coding DNA: TGTGCCAGCAGCCTACTAGCGGGAGACGTCGAGCAGTACTTC.

The chain links TRBV14 to TRBJ2-7, with 7 bases lining up with TRBD2. CDR1 SGHDN and CDR2 FVKESK come from the germline V gene. CDR3 length equals 13 residues. Unmatched junction bases numbered 2, after V lost 5 bases and J lost 1 base. CDR3 coding DNA: TGTGCCAGCAGCGCGGGACTATCCTACGAGCAGTACTTC. Protein: CASSAGLSYEQYF.